This entry concerns a single TCR beta chain. Its antigen is undetermined. Other DNA variants within this sample encode the same CDR3. The repertoire was sequenced with immunoSEQ multiplex PCR; TCRdb's copy has only in-frame clones and lacks some. The sample includes a few million clones, almost 96% of them seen just once. The CDR3 sequence is 12 residues long. Germline V gene lookup returns CDR1 SGHRS and CDR2 YFSETQ. V lost 5 bases and J lost 2, with 7 bases in between. The data derive from a study of shared clonotypes between healthy human individuals. Study-wide points: Rarefaction analysis demonstrated incomplete sorted-subset sequencing notwithstanding large depth.

This clonotype was sampled from a young man in good health. The chain combines TRBV5-1 with TRBJ2-5, with a possible D match to TRBD1 (5 bases). Sequencing was done on a sample of naive CD4+ T cells sorted from blood. The sample's subset: CD45RA+ positively selected. DNA of the CDR3: TGCGCCAGCAGTAGGGGTCAAGAGACCCAGTACTTC. Translated, it gives CASSRGQETQYF.